These T cell receptor beta chains were read from a single sample in a study of response to subunit inactivated influenza vaccine. TCRdb passed the RT-PCR reads through MiXCR, listing each CDR3 protein once. The top ten clones hold approximately 10% of a sample with about 830,000 distinct CDR3 sequences, roughly 20% of them seen once. This sample comprised PBMCs from blood, obtained less than 6 days after vaccination. The receptors here all came from a man between 45 and 60 years old who received an inactivated influenza vaccine. Each CDR3 is given with its conserved first and last residue. The D gene is left open where the match is weak. Clone size is given for some rows only: seen once, a few or many times, or a class if the clone is expanded.

clone_size j_call v_call d_call cdr3_nt cdr3_aa
. TRBJ2-3 TRBV10-3 . TGTGCCATCAGTGATCAGGGGTATACGCAGTATTTT CAISDQGYTQYF
. TRBJ1-6 TRBV6-2/TRBV6-3 . TGTGCCAGCAGTCGGGACGGTTATAATTCACCCCTCCACTTT CASSRDGYNSPLHF
few TRBJ2-1 TRBV10-3 . TGTGCCACTAATTCAGACAGGAACAATGAGCAGTTCTTC CATNSDRNNEQFF
. TRBJ1-2 TRBV18 . TGTGCCAGCTCACCACCTTTACAGGGTGACTATGGCTACACCTTC CASSPPLQGDYGYTF
few TRBJ2-7 TRBV10-3 TRBD1 TGTGCCACCGAGCGGGACAGGGGGTTCGACGAGCAGTACTTC CATERDRGFDEQYF
. TRBJ2-3 TRBV20-1 TRBD2 TGCAGTGCTAGAGAGTCAGCGGGAGGGTACACAGATACGCAGTATTTT CSARESAGGYTDTQYF
few TRBJ2-3 TRBV7-2 . TGTGCCAGCAGCCCGGGACGGAGGTGGGGTACGCAGTATTTT CASSPGRRWGTQYF
. TRBJ2-2 TRBV7-2 . TGTGCCAGCAGGGCAGCCTGGACGAACACCGGGGAGCTGTTTTTT CASRAAWTNTGELFF
. TRBJ1-1 TRBV12-3/TRBV12-4 . TGTGCCAGCAGTTTAGGGGGCGAGGGGACTGAAGCTTTCTTT CASSLGGEGTEAFF
few TRBJ1-2 TRBV27 . TGTGCCAGCACCCTAACCCCCGCGGGGAACTATGGCTACACCTTC CASTLTPAGNYGYTF
few TRBJ2-3 TRBV10-1 . TGCGCCAGCAGTGAATCCGGGGGGCCCACAGATACGCAGTATTTT CASSESGGPTDTQYF
few TRBJ2-7 TRBV20-1 . TGCAGTGCTACGGGCCAGGGGATCTACGAGCAGTACTTC CSATGQGIYEQYF
few TRBJ1-2 TRBV20-1 . TGCAGTGCTAGATTGCCACAGGCCTATGGCTACACCTTC CSARLPQAYGYTF
. TRBJ1-1 TRBV7-9 TRBD1 TGTGCCAGCAGGCTGGGGACAGGAAGGAACACTGAAGCTTTCTTT CASRLGTGRNTEAFF
many TRBJ2-7 TRBV20-1 . TGCAGTGCTAGAGACCGGGACCTCTACGAGCAGTACTTC CSARDRDLYEQYF
many TRBJ1-4 TRBV12-3/TRBV12-4 . TGTGCCAGCAGTAAGACCTACCTCGGGATGGAAAAACTGTTTTTT CASSKTYLGMEKLFF
few TRBJ2-7 TRBV9 . TGTGCCAGCAGCGTAGGGCCGAATTCCTACGAGCAGTACTTC CASSVGPNSYEQYF
. TRBJ1-4 TRBV4-3 . TGCGCCAGCAGCCAAAATCGATCCCCAACTAATGAAAAACTGTTTTTT CASSQNRSPTNEKLFF
many TRBJ2-5 TRBV20-1 TRBD2 TGCAGTGCTAGAGAGCCTGGGGGTGGCGGGAGAAGGGAGACCCAGTACTTC CSAREPGGGGRRETQYF
many TRBJ2-7 TRBV29-1 TRBD1 TGCAGCGTGAGACAGGGGGCTTACGAGCAGTACTTC CSVRQGAYEQYF
. TRBJ2-5 TRBV7-9 TRBD1 TGTGCCAGCAGACGTCGACAGGGCCGATACCAAGAGACCCAGTACTTC CASRRRQGRYQETQYF
. TRBJ2-7 TRBV5-1 . TGCGCCAGCAGCCCGGTTGGGGGGGCCCTCGCTTTCCACGAGCAGTACTTC CASSPVGGALAFHEQYF
. TRBJ2-7 TRBV6-5 TRBD1 TGTGCCAGCAGTTACTCGACAGGGACCCCTCGGGAGCAGTACTTC CASSYSTGTPREQYF
. TRBJ2-3 TRBV12-3/TRBV12-4 . TGTGCCAGCAGTTTTTTTCAGACTAGCACAGATACGCAGTATTTT CASSFFQTSTDTQYF
. TRBJ2-6 TRBV4-3 TRBD1 TGCGCCAGCAGCCAGAGAACAGGGGACTCTGGGGCCAACGTCCTGACTTTC CASSQRTGDSGANVLTF
. TRBJ2-1 TRBV20-1 TRBD2 TGCAGTGCTAGTAGGTCTAGCGGGAGCTCCTCCTACAATGAGCAGTTCTTC CSASRSSGSSSYNEQFF
many TRBJ2-1 TRBV12-3/TRBV12-4 TRBD2 TGTGCCAGCAGTCGTAGCGGGGGAGACAATGAGCAGTTCTTC CASSRSGGDNEQFF
. TRBJ1-2 TRBV4-2 TRBD1 TGTGCCAGCAGCCCCCTGGGACAGGGGGACCACTATGGCTACACCTTC CASSPLGQGDHYGYTF
. TRBJ2-5 TRBV5-5 . TGTGCCAGCAGCCTTCCGACCGTGTACCAAGAGACCCAGTACTTC CASSLPTVYQETQYF
few TRBJ2-1 TRBV2 . TGTGCCAGCAGTCGACAGGACAATGAGCAGTTCTTC CASSRQDNEQFF
many TRBJ1-1 TRBV5-1 TRBD1 TGCGCCAGCAGCTTGGCGGTACAGGGGGCGACAACTGAAGCTTTCTTT CASSLAVQGATTEAFF
many TRBJ2-7 TRBV29-1 . TGCAGCGCTTTGACATCCTCCTACGAGCAGTACTTC CSALTSSYEQYF
few TRBJ2-1 TRBV3-1 TRBD1 TGTGCCAGCAGCTACCTACCGACAGGGGGTGAATTCGGCTCCTACAATGAGCAGTTCTTC CASSYLPTGGEFGSYNEQFF